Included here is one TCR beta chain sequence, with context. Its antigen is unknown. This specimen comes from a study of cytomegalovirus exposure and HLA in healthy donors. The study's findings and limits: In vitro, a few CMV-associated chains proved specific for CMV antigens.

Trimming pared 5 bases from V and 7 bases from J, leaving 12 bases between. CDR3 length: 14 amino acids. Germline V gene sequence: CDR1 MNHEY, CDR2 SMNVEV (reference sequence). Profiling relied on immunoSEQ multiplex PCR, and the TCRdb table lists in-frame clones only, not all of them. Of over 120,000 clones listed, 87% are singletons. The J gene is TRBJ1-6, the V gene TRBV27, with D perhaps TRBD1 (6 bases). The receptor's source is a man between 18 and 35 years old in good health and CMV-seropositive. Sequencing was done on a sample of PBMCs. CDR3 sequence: CASSVTGGNSPLHF. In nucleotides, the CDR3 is TGTGCCAGCAGTGTGACAGGAGGAAATTCACCCCTCCACTTT.